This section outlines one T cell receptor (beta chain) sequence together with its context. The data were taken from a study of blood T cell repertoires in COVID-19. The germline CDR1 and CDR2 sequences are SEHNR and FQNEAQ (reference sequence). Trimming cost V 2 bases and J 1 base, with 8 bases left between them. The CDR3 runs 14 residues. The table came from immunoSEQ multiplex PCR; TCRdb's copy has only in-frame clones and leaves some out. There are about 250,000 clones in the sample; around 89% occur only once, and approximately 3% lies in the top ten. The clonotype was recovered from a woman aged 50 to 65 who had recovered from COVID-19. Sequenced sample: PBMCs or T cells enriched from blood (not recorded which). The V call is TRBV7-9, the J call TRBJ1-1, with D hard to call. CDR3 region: CASSLILRNTEAFF. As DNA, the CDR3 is TGTGCCAGCAGCTTAATTCTAAGGAACACTGAAGCTTTCTTT.